This T cell receptor beta chain was identified in a study of blood T cell repertoires in COVID-19 (dated by TCRdb to between 2020 and 2021). As for the study more broadly: Collaborator samples came from the United States, Italy and Spain and covered acute and convalescent phases of COVID-19. The prospective study material was composed of cDNA or gDNA derived from T cells, B-cell-depleted T cells, or PBMCs. Subjects who had been exposed to COVID-19, were actively infected with it, or had recovered from it provided the deeply sampled blood TCRbeta repertoires that made up the dataset. The repertoires were released in a freely available public database meant as a resource for research on the immune response to SARS-CoV-2. Samples came from the ongoing ImmuneRACE study (first 160 participants) plus 1,254 subjects from 6 global collaborators. Sample metadata almost always included a de-identified subject ID, COVID-19 status, age in years and sex. Where HLA class I and class II types were available, the types were taken from metadata supplied by the sample provider, not from assay-based typing. What the authors observed across the whole study: Clinical and demographic metadata were provided uncurated, with the amount varying by source and participant.

TCRbeta CDR3 regions were amplified from genomic DNA using the immunoSEQ Assay, a bias-controlled multiplex PCR. For the original study's pipeline: The number of nucleated cells in each sample was estimated from the amplification of reference gene primers within the assay. To quantify the absolute abundance of each unique TCRbeta CDR3 rearrangement, sequence reads were collapsed and filtered. For each sample, productive Simpson clonality was calculated as the square root of Simpson's diversity index across productive rearrangements. The source is immuneACCESS, and TCRdb retained only in-frame sequences with V and J called. Part of the clones is not carried over; for the studies checked, unresolved V genes explain less than half of this, and the remainder is unexplained. V and J calls and clone size come straight from that table; D and trimming were deduced from the DNA. Present in this sample are 60,000 to 65,000 clones, about 80% of which were seen just once. Around 14% of the sample is taken by the ten largest.

From the germline V gene, CDR1 is MGHRA and CDR2 is YSYEKL. The V and J ends are trimmed by 3 bases and 2 bases, leaving 12 bases between them. Taken from cysteine to phenylalanine, the CDR3 has 15 residues. CDR3 DNA only is kept here, 45 bases in frame from base 1. At one collaborating source in Seattle, patients were enrolled during active infection and were followed longitudinally through the course of disease. Collaborating institutions collected whole blood in K2EDTA tubes following their own protocols. For TCRbeta analysis, collaborators shipped samples in one of three forms: frozen whole blood, isolated PBMCs, or DNA extracted from either of those sample types. Regarding this clone: No antigen is known for it. No qualities accompany the bases; no much larger clone lies one base away.

Sequencing was performed on peripheral blood. The V and J genes are TRBV4-1 and TRBJ2-3; the D region possibly corresponds to TRBD1 (5 bases align). This receptor was identified in a man aged 60-69 years with COVID-19, enrolled during active disease. The CDR3 loop reads CASSQNLRDTDTQYF. The nucleotide sequence is TGCGCCAGCAGCCAGAACCTCAGGGACACAGATACGCAGTATTTT.